These 17 T cell receptor beta chains originate from one sample sequenced in a study of cytomegalovirus exposure and HLA in healthy donors. PCR amplification relied on 60 Vbeta primers (plus 13 Jbeta primers). Profiling relied on immunoSEQ multiplex PCR, and the TCRdb table lists in-frame clones only, not all of them. The sample shows around 150,000 clones, about four fifths of them seen only once. Source material: PBMCs. Receptor source: a human donor in good health.

This chain connects TRBV18 to TRBJ1-1; D unclear. This CDR3 region has 12 residues. Germline V gene data show CDR1 as KGHSH and CDR2 as LQKENI. V was shortened by 6 bases and J by 5 bases, with 10 bases between the two germline ends. The CDR3: CASSYGGTEAFF. Here the CDR3 DNA reads TGTGCCAGCTCCTACGGAGGGACTGAAGCTTTCTTT.

The rearrangement links TRBV18 to TRBJ1-6; D gene unclear. Deletions cut 0 bases from V and 13 bases from J, with 13 bases between. The germline V gene has CDR1 KGHSH and CDR2 LQKENI. The CDR3 totals 14 residues. The CDR3 spells CASSPPGQIHPLHF. The CDR3 DNA reads TGTGCCAGCTCACCACCTGGTCAGATCCACCCCCTCCACTTT.

The chain uses TRBV6-5 and TRBJ1-2, with a weak D call TRBD1 (6 bases). The CDR3 is made up of 14 amino acids. CDR1 is MNHEY and CDR2 is SVGAGI in the germline V gene. V was clipped by 2 bases and J by 4 bases, with 11 bases between them. CDR3 DNA: TGTGCCAGCAGTTACGGGGGGGGCCTCTATGGCTACACCTTC. Translating it yields CASSYGGGLYGYTF.

This clone was seen only once. This sequence joins TRBV4-3 and TRBJ1-1; D not certain. Germline lookup yields CDR1 LGHNA and CDR2 YSLEER. V dropped 0 bases and J dropped 11 bases, with 13 bases sitting between them. CDR3 length: 13 residues. As DNA, the CDR3 is TGCGCCAGCAGCCAAGATGAGGAAACGCTGGCTTTCTTT. This sequence encodes CASSQDEETLAFF.

This clone turned up a few times. This chain uses TRBV15 with TRBJ1-2; D is perhaps TRBD1 (6 bases). The germline V and J ends were trimmed by 8 bases and 7 bases, with 26 bases remaining between them. The CDR3 runs 16 residues. Looked up from germline, CDR1 is LNHNV and CDR2 is YYDKDF (reference sequence). In DNA, the CDR3 is TGTGCCACCTCCCGGGGGGGCATGCCATCCTTAGGTGGCTACACCTTC. This sequence encodes CATSRGGMPSLGGYTF.

The chain uses TRBV27 and TRBJ1-4; D is unclear. Germline loops: CDR1 MNHEY, CDR2 SMNVEV (reference sequence). This CDR3 is 13 amino acids long. The ends were cut back, 4 bases at V and 5 bases at J, with 8 bases in the middle. The CDR3 DNA reads as TGTGCCAGCAGTTCCCGGAGAAATGAAAAACTGTTTTTT. Amino acids: CASSSRRNEKLFF.

J is TRBJ1-4 and V is TRBV28; D is possibly TRBD1 (5 bases). This CDR3 has 14 amino acids. V lost 1 base and J lost 8, with 11 bases in between. Germline CDR1 MDHEN, CDR2 SYDVKM. The CDR3 DNA reads as TGTGCCAGCAGTTTATCCCAGGGTGGCGAAAAACTGTTTTTT. This translates into CASSLSQGGEKLFF.

The V gene is TRBV29-1, the J gene TRBJ2-2, with 10 bases identical to TRBD2. The CDR3 consists of 17 residues. V trimming: 7 bases; J trimming: 2 bases; junction bases outside the gene matches: 13. Germline V gene sequence: CDR1 SQVTM, CDR2 ANQGSEA. CDR3 sequence (DNA): TGCAGCGCTTTAGCGGGGGGTCCCCCTTCTAACACCGGGGAGCTGTTTTTT. Residues: CSALAGGPPSNTGELFF.

This clone showed up just a few times. The chain uses TRBV27 and TRBJ1-4; 8 positions match TRBD1. The germline CDR1 and CDR2 sequences are MNHEY and SMNVEV (reference sequence). Unmatched junction bases numbered 6, after V lost 5 bases and J lost 7 bases. This CDR3 is 14 amino acids long. As DNA, the CDR3 is TGTGCCAGCAGTAGACAGGGGAGCGGTGAAAAACTGTTTTTT. Protein: CASSRQGSGEKLFF.

This clone was recorded only once. V is TRBV2 and J is TRBJ2-3; possible D gene TRBD2, 5 bases. The CDR3 sequence is 15 residues long. Germline CDR1 reads SNHLY; CDR2 reads FYNNEI. Trimming removed 6 bases at V and 3 bases at J, with 16 bases between. The chain's CDR3 is CASSALGSATDTQYF. CDR3 in DNA: TGTGCCAGCAGCGCTCTAGGGAGTGCGACAGATACGCAGTATTTT.

The chain links TRBV9 to TRBJ1-1, with TRBD1 matching 8 bases. From germline, CDR1 is SGDLS and CDR2 YYNGEE. The CDR3 contains 14 residues. The V gene end was trimmed by 2 bases and the J gene end by 1 base; junction bases not matched to a gene: 1. The CDR3: CASSVGTGNTEAFF. CDR3 in DNA: TGTGCCAGCAGCGTTGGGACAGGGAACACTGAAGCTTTCTTT.

The V call is TRBV7-9, the J call TRBJ2-1; 8 positions match TRBD1. The V gene's germline CDR1 is SEHNR and CDR2 FQNEAQ (reference sequence). Trimming at V came to 1 base and at J to 9 bases, leaving 8 bases not matched to a gene. This CDR3 is built from 15 residues. The CDR3 here is CASSLGRQGSGEQFF. In nucleotides, the CDR3 is TGTGCCAGCAGCTTAGGCCGACAGGGGAGTGGTGAGCAGTTCTTC.

The table lists this clone with a few counts. The chain recombines TRBV7-8 with TRBJ2-2, with D tentatively TRBD1 (6 bases). CDR3 length: 14 residues. Germline V gene data show CDR1 as SGHVS and CDR2 as FQNEAQ. V was clipped by 8 bases and J by 1 base, with 11 bases between them. The CDR3 sequence is CASSGQLNTGELFF. The CDR3 DNA reads TGTGCCAGCTCTGGACAGCTGAACACCGGGGAGCTGTTTTTT.

The chain has TRBV6-5 and TRBJ2-5; 8 nucleotides line up with TRBD2. The J call is in doubt because the DNA end fits TRBJ2-7 better. This CDR3 comprises 15 residues. The germline CDR1 and CDR2 sequences are MNHEY and SVGAGI. CDR3 sequence reads: CASRGMFGLAHEQYF. CDR3 DNA sequence: TGTGCCAGCAGGGGAATGTTTGGACTAGCCCACGAGCAGTACTTC.

The chain recombines TRBV7-9 with TRBJ1-1; 8 bases fit TRBD1. V trimming: 4 bases; J trimming: 1 base; junction bases outside the gene matches: 2. The CDR3 has 14 amino acids. The germline CDR1 and CDR2 sequences are SEHNR and FQNEAQ (reference sequence). For the CDR3, the DNA is TGTGCCAGCAGCTATACAGGGGGGAACACTGAAGCTTTCTTT. Translating gives CASSYTGGNTEAFF.

The rearrangement uses TRBV7-6 and TRBJ2-3; no firm D call. The CDR3 covers 14 residues. Trimming cost V 3 bases and J 2 bases, with 9 bases left between them. CDR1 is SGHVS and CDR2 is FNYEAQ in the germline V gene. The CDR3 sequence: CASSLASNTDTQYF. CDR3 bases: TGTGCCAGCAGCTTGGCCTCCAACACAGATACGCAGTATTTT.

The chain links TRBV7-2 to TRBJ2-3; 8 nucleotides line up with TRBD2. The CDR3 length is 15 residues. Trimming cost V 5 bases and J 0 bases; bases outside gene matches: 4. Germline assignment: CDR1 SGHTA and CDR2 FQGNSA. This chain's CDR3 is CASSISGASTDTQYF. The DNA for the CDR3 is TGTGCCAGCAGCATTAGCGGGGCTAGCACAGATACGCAGTATTTT.